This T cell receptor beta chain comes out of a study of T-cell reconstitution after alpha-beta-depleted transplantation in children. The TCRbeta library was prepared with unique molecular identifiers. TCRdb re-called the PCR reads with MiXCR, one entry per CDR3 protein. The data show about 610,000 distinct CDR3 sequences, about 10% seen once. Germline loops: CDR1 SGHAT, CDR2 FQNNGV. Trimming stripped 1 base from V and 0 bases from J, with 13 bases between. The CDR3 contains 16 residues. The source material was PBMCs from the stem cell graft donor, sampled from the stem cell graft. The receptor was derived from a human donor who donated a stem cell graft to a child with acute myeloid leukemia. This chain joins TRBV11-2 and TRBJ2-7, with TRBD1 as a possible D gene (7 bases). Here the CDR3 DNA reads TGTGCCAGCAGCTTAGCCCCCCAGGGGGGCTCCTACGAGCAGTACTTC. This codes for CASSLAPQGGSYEQYF.